Below are 23 T cell receptor beta chains sequenced from a single sample in a study of T cell responses to AZD1222 COVID-19 vaccine (TCRdb year 2021). The method was the immunoSEQ multiplex PCR assay. This immuneACCESS table, as held by TCRdb, lists in-frame sequences with V and J called but not all clones. Of the missing ones, under half trace to an unresolved V gene in checked studies; the others have no known cause. This sample holds about 130,000 clones; about 93% were observed only once. 6.5% to 8.5% of the sample rests with the top ten. Taken with the paper, the label for time point translates to: about 28 days (+/-7) after the second vaccine dose. Sequences were derived from peripheral blood, sampled 28 days after the second AZD1222 dose. The receptor set was obtained from an adult who received the AZD1222 COVID-19 vaccine.

The chain combines TRBV7-6 with TRBJ1-2; 8 bases map to TRBD1. The CDR3 runs 14 residues. Per the germline V gene, CDR1 is SGHVS and CDR2 is FNYEAQ. Trimming cost V 5 bases and J 6 bases; bases outside gene matches: 8. Written as DNA, the CDR3 is TGTGCCAGCAGCGGAACGCAGGGGGCGCATGGCTACACCTTC. Its translation: CASSGTQGAHGYTF.

This clone was detected only once. The chain couples TRBV6-1 to TRBJ1-3; D perhaps matches TRBD1 (5 bases). V was trimmed by 3 bases and J by 4 bases, leaving 13 bases between them. This CDR3 has 15 amino acids. CDR1 is MNHNS and CDR2 is SASEGT in the germline V gene. The CDR3 DNA sequence: TGTGCCAGCAGTGAGATGACAGAGCCGGGAAACACCATATATTTT. Amino acid sequence: CASSEMTEPGNTIYF.

The J gene is TRBJ1-3, the V gene TRBV4-1; D might be TRBD1 (6 bases). The CDR3 has 15 residues. Germline assignment: CDR1 MGHRA and CDR2 YSYEKL. Trimming removed 3 bases at V and 0 bases at J, with 9 bases between. This CDR3 reads CASSQGQSSGNTIYF. In DNA form, the CDR3 reads TGCGCCAGCAGCCAGGGACAAAGCTCTGGAAACACCATATATTTT.

The genes are TRBV4-1 and TRBJ1-6; D unresolved. V was clipped by 1 base and J by 0 bases, with 4 bases between them. The germline gives CDR1 MGHRA, CDR2 YSYEKL. The CDR3 is made up of 15 amino acids. This chain's CDR3 is CASSQGSSYNSPLHF. The CDR3 DNA follows: TGCGCCAGCAGCCAAGGGAGCTCCTATAATTCACCCCTCCACTTT.

The gene calls are TRBV30 and TRBJ2-1; D might be TRBD1 (6 bases). This CDR3 spans 15 amino acids. Germline V gives CDR1 GTSNPN, CDR2 SVGIG (reference sequence). The V end lost 7 bases, the J end lost 5 bases, and 21 bases lay between the germline ends. For the CDR3, the DNA is TGTGCCTCAACTTGGACAGTGAGGGCCCACAATGAGCAGTTCTTC. It yields the protein CASTWTVRAHNEQFF.

CDR3 nucleotide sequence: TGTGCCAGCACCCGAGACAGGAACACTGAAGCTTTCTTT. Its translation: CASTRDRNTEAFF. The chain couples TRBV5-6 to TRBJ1-1; D might be TRBD1 (5 bases). Trimming shortened V by 6 bases and J by 1 base, and 10 bases separated the two germline ends. CDR1 and CDR2 (germline): SGHDT, YYEEEE. The CDR3 runs 13 residues.

The count of this clone is one. The chain uses TRBV6-5 and TRBJ1-5, with D hard to call. Germline CDR1 reads MNHEY; CDR2 reads SVGAGI. V was trimmed by 2 bases and J by 6 bases, leaving 5 bases between them. This CDR3 has 12 amino acids. The CDR3 nucleotides read TGTGCCAGCAGTTACGCCGGTCAGCCCCAGCATTTT. This codes for CASSYAGQPQHF.

This chain connects TRBV6-1 to TRBJ2-7; 10 positions match TRBD1. The CDR3 has 16 amino acids. Trimming cost V 1 base and J 2 bases; bases outside gene matches: 5. The V gene's germline CDR1 is MNHNS and CDR2 SASEGT. CDR3 amino acids: CASSEDGGTGAYEQYF. CDR3 coding DNA: TGTGCCAGCAGTGAAGATGGTGGGACAGGGGCCTACGAGCAGTACTTC.

The V and J genes are TRBV5-6 and TRBJ2-7, with D possibly called TRBD1 or TRBD2 (5 bases each). CDR1 and CDR2 from the germline V gene are SGHDT and YYEEEE. V lost 4 bases and J lost 6, with 14 bases in between. The CDR3 runs 13 residues. For the CDR3, the DNA is TGTGCCAGCAGCGCGAAACCGGGGCTCGAGCAGTACTTC. Residues: CASSAKPGLEQYF.

The chain combines TRBV5-1 with TRBJ2-3; 9 bases fit TRBD2. The CDR3 runs to 14 residues. Germline V lookup: CDR1 SGHRS, CDR2 YFSETQ. V trimming: 1 base; J trimming: 8 bases; junction bases outside the gene matches: 5. CDR3 sequence reads: CASSLSRGGPTQYF. The CDR3 DNA follows: TGCGCCAGCAGCTTGTCGCGGGGGGGACCTACGCAGTATTTT.

The V gene is TRBV7-9, the J gene TRBJ2-3; D is possibly TRBD2 (5 bases). The V end lost 7 bases, the J end lost 2 bases, and 13 bases lay between the germline ends. This CDR3 has 14 residues. Germline CDR1 SEHNR, CDR2 FQNEAQ (reference sequence). CDR3 sequence reads: CASIILGPTDTQYF. DNA for the CDR3: TGTGCCAGCATCATACTAGGGCCCACAGATACGCAGTATTTT.

This sequence joins TRBV11-2 and TRBJ1-2; possible D gene TRBD1, 5 bases. In germline, CDR1 is SGHAT, CDR2 FQNNGV. This CDR3 contains 14 residues. V lost 2 bases and J 7 bases, leaving 14 bases between the germline ends. The CDR3 DNA sequence: TGTGCCAGCAGCTTAATAGGGGCGATCGGTGGCTACACCTTC. This gives the protein CASSLIGAIGGYTF.

The rearrangement uses TRBV11-2 and TRBJ2-1, with 10 bases lining up with TRBD2. Germline V gene sequence: CDR1 SGHAT, CDR2 FQNNGV. The J segment lost 1 base and the V segment lost 6 bases, leaving 6 bases of the junction unmatched. The CDR3 runs to 16 residues. The CDR3 spells CASSPLAGVSYNEQFF. Written as DNA, the CDR3 is TGTGCCAGCAGTCCTCTAGCGGGGGTATCCTACAATGAGCAGTTCTTC.

The rearrangement joins TRBV29-1 to TRBJ1-4, with a weak D call TRBD1 (6 bases). The germline gives CDR1 SQVTM, CDR2 ANQGSEA. Between the trimmed V and J ends, which lost 3 bases and 3 bases, there was a span of 8 bases. The CDR3 contains 13 residues. This chain's CDR3 is CSVEGGSNEKLFF. The CDR3, as DNA: TGCAGCGTTGAGGGGGGCTCTAATGAAAAACTGTTTTTT.

The chain carries TRBV5-5 and TRBJ2-7; 14 nucleotides agree with TRBD2. The trim removed 1 base at V and 3 bases at J, leaving 15 bases unmatched. Germline CDR1 and CDR2: SGHKS and YYEKEE (reference sequence). This CDR3 comprises 20 residues. This chain's CDR3 is CASSLIGTSGGFSGVYEQYF. The CDR3 DNA sequence: TGTGCCAGCAGCTTGATCGGGACTAGCGGGGGATTTTCTGGGGTCTACGAGCAGTACTTC.

The V and J genes are TRBV4-1 and TRBJ1-3; no reliable D call. This CDR3 spans 16 amino acids. Trimming took off 0 bases at V and 0 bases at J, with 9 bases between the two ends. Germline lookup yields CDR1 MGHRA and CDR2 YSYEKL. The CDR3 DNA reads TGCGCCAGCAGCCAAGACCCGACTTACTCTGGAAACACCATATATTTT. Translated, it gives CASSQDPTYSGNTIYF.

This clone was counted a few times. The rearrangement links TRBV11-3 to TRBJ2-1; 10 bases map to TRBD2. V shed 1 base, J shed 6 bases, and the junction held 6 bases outside the gene matches. CDR1 SGHNT and CDR2 YENEEA come from the germline V gene. The CDR3 length is 16 residues. For the CDR3, the DNA is TGTGCCAGCAGCTTAGGCGATAGCGGGGGGAGCAATGAGCAGTTCTTC. The encoded protein is CASSLGDSGGSNEQFF.

The genes are TRBV7-9 and TRBJ1-4; 8 nucleotides match TRBD1. Germline V gives CDR1 SEHNR, CDR2 FQNEAQ (reference sequence). Trimming took 5 bases from V and 2 from J; bases not matched to a gene: 7. This CDR3 region has 16 residues. In nucleotides, the CDR3 is TGTGCCAGCAGCCCCGGACAGGGTGGGACTAATGAAAAACTGTTTTTT. Residues: CASSPGQGGTNEKLFF.

The genes are TRBV2 and TRBJ2-2, with 10 bases matching TRBD1. The CDR3 spans 16 residues. V lost 7 bases, J lost 4 bases, and 9 bases stayed unmatched. Germline V CDR1 and CDR2: SNHLY, FYNNEI. Written as DNA, the CDR3 is TGTGCCAGCATCGGGACAGGGGTGGAGGTCACCGGGGAGCTGTTTTTT. This codes for CASIGTGVEVTGELFF.

This chain links TRBV10-3 with TRBJ2-1; tentatively, D is TRBD2 (6 bases). CDR1 is ENHRY, CDR2 SYGVKD, per germline. The CDR3 spans 13 residues. Trimming stripped 0 bases from V and 9 bases from J, with 9 bases between. The CDR3 protein is CAISESIGGEQFF. As DNA, the CDR3 is TGTGCCATCAGTGAGTCGATCGGGGGTGAGCAGTTCTTC.

The chain is built from TRBV6-5 and TRBJ2-7; D may be TRBD2 (5 bases). Between the trimmed V and J ends, which lost 7 bases and 2 bases, there was a span of 18 bases. The V gene's germline CDR1 is MNHEY and CDR2 SVGAGI. The CDR3 extends over 15 amino acids. This CDR3 reads CASTSGLDGTYEQYF. CDR3 sequence (DNA): TGTGCCAGCACCAGCGGATTGGACGGAACCTACGAGCAGTACTTC.

CDR3 coding DNA: TGTGCCAGCTCACCATCCCAGCCCCTTGGCTATGGCTACACCTTC. Protein sequence: CASSPSQPLGYGYTF. The chain has TRBV18 and TRBJ1-2; D ambiguous. Germline CDR1 is KGHSH and CDR2 is LQKENI. This CDR3 is 15 amino acids long. Trimming cost V 2 bases and J 4 bases, with 14 bases left between them.

This clone was detected once. J is TRBJ1-6 and V is TRBV5-1; a possible D gene is TRBD1 (5 bases). Trimming cost V 0 bases and J 9 bases, with 13 bases left between them. Germline lookup yields CDR1 SGHRS and CDR2 YFSETQ. This CDR3 has 15 amino acids. CDR3 nucleotides: TGCGCCAGCAGCTTGGTTGGGACTCGGGTTTCACCCCTCCACTTT. This codes for CASSLVGTRVSPLHF. The whole variable domain, remainder taken from reference TRBV5-1 and TRBJ1-6, is KAGVTQTPRYLIKTRGQQVTLSCSPISGHRSVSWYQQTPGQGLQFLFEYFSETQRNKGNFPGRFSGRQFSNSRSEMNVSTLELGDSALYLCASSLVGTRVSPLHFGNGTRLTVT.